This TCR beta chain appears in the sequencing data of a study of tumor-infiltrating lymphocytes in primary liver carcinoma. In germline, CDR1 is SEHNR, CDR2 FQNEAQ (reference sequence). CDR3 length: 15 amino acids. Both RNA and DNA were isolated together from approximately 20-30 mg of bulk tissue that had not been sorted. To note about this clonotype: At one end, the junction sequence differs from germline, possibly due to a read error.

The template, 500 ng total RNA, yielded TCR beta cDNA made with a constant-region primer. Slightly modified ARM-PCR with three nested multiplex PCR rounds yielded TCR beta libraries. Primers for the first two PCR rounds were TRBV1-TRBV30 forward primers and a C-beta reverse primer (roughly 10 cycles per round). A single record per CDR3 protein comes from TCRdb applying MiXCR to the multiplex PCR reads. This table has 90,000 to 100,000 distinct CDR3 sequences, roughly 69% appearing once. The chain has TRBV7-9 and TRBJ1-1; D unclear. The source material was liver tumor tissue from sampling region 5. Subset indicated: tumor region T5, tumor centre. The source is a woman aged 55-70 years with primary liver carcinoma and hepatitis B virus infection. CDR3 sequence reads: CTSSLARYRNTEAFF. The DNA for the CDR3 is TGTACCAGCAGCTTAGCGCGGTACAGAAACACTGAAGCTTTCTTT.